What follows describes a single T cell receptor (beta chain). The antigen remains undetermined. Primers: 60 Vbeta forward and 13 Jbeta reverse. Clones were sequenced by immunoSEQ multiplex PCR, and TCRdb holds only the in-frame ones, with some missing. The sample includes over 150,000 clones, about 88% seen only once; the top ten take about 0.24%. This record comes from a study of cytomegalovirus exposure and HLA in healthy donors. General study points: In terms of immune exposure information, only CMV serostatus was available. Testing in vitro showed a few CMV-associated chains specific for CMV antigens.

J gave up 4 bases and V 5 bases, and 3 bases lay outside the gene matches. Germline lookup yields CDR1 MNHNS and CDR2 SASEGT. This CDR3 spans 14 amino acids. V usage is TRBV6-1 and J usage is TRBJ1-4; 8 bases are a match to TRBD1. Specimen: PBMCs. This clonotype was sampled from a girl in the first two years of life in good health and CMV-seronegative. CDR3 loop: CASSHRGDNEKLFF. CDR3 coding DNA: TGTGCCAGCAGTCACAGGGGGGATAATGAAAAACTGTTTTTT.